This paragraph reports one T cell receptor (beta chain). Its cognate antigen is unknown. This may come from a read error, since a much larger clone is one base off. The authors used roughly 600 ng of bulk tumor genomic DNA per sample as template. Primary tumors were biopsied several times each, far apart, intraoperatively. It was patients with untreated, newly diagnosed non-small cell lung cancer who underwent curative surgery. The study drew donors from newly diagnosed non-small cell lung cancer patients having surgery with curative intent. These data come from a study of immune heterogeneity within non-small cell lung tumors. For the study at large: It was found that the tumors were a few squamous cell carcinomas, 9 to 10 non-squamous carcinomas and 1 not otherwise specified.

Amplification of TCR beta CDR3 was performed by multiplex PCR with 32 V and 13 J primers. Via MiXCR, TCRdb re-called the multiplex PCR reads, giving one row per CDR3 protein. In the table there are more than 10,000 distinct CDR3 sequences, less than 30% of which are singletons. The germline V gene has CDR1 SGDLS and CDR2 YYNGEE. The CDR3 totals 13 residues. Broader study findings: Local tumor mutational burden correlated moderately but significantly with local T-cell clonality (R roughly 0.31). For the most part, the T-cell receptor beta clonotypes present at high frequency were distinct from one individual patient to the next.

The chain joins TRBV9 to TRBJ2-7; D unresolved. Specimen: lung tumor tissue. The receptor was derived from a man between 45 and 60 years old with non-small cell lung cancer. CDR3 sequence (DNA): TGTGTCAGCAGCGTAGCTCCAGCGTACGAGCAGTACTTC. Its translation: CVSSVAPAYEQYF.